This passage covers 17 T cell receptor beta chains from one sample sequenced in a study of blood T cells in healthy people across ages. Through a sample-barcoded 5' primer and a J-beta primer mix, a second PCR was run for about 6 to 11 cycles. TCRdb re-called the 5' RACE reads with MiXCR, one entry per CDR3 protein. Of around 1,000,000 distinct CDR3 sequences in the sample, around 25% were seen once. The sample was also linked to a second study, of T cells of mothers and their children.

Sample: blood. The receptors were gathered from a girl aged 2 to 10 in good health.

J is TRBJ2-7 and V is TRBV5-4; D is possibly TRBD1 (5 bases). The CDR3 runs 14 residues. The V end was cut by 5 bases, the J end by 0 bases, with 12 bases between. CDR1 is SGHNT, CDR2 YYREEE, per germline (reference sequence). CDR3 in amino acids: CASRKDTFSYEQYF. The CDR3, as DNA: TGTGCCAGCAGGAAGGACACCTTCTCCTACGAGCAGTACTTC.

This clonotype has a count of ten or more. This chain uses TRBV25-1 with TRBJ2-1; tentative D call: TRBD1 (5 bases). Trimming stripped 3 bases from V and 6 bases from J, with 15 bases between. The CDR3 spans 15 residues. Germline V gene sequence: CDR1 MGHDK, CDR2 SYGVNS. As DNA, the CDR3 is TGTGCCAGCAGTGAGTTTAAGACAGAAATCAATGAGCAGTTCTTC. Amino acid sequence: CASSEFKTEINEQFF.

This clonotype has more than one count but fewer than ten. The junction departs from the called germline gene at one end, perhaps through a read error. The chain has TRBV5-5 and TRBJ2-5; 7 positions agree with TRBD1. This CDR3 has 15 residues. In germline, CDR1 is SGHKS, CDR2 YYEKEE (reference sequence). The CDR3 is CAGSLRDSFQETQYF. DNA for the CDR3: TGTGCCGGCAGCCTAAGGGACAGCTTCCAAGAGACCCAGTACTTC. Using reference TRBV5-5 and TRBJ2-5 for the parts outside the CDR3, the full variable domain is DAGVTQSPTHLIKTRGQQVTLRCSPISGHKSVSWYQQVLGQGPQFIFQYYEKEERGRGNFPDRFSARQFPNYSSELNVNALLLGDSALYLCAGSLRDSFQETQYFGPGTRLLVL.

The V gene is TRBV6-5, the J gene TRBJ1-4, with 7 bases matching TRBD1. The trim removed 8 bases at V and 2 bases at J, leaving 8 bases unmatched. The CDR3 covers 15 residues. Germline CDR1 is MNHEY and CDR2 is SVGAGI. CDR3 DNA sequence: TGTGCCAGCGCAACAGGGGTAGGGACTAATGAAAAACTGTTTTTT. Its translation is CASATGVGTNEKLFF.

This rearrangement joins TRBV7-9 to TRBJ2-6, with D uncertain. The CDR3 has 18 residues. Trimming pared 5 bases from V and 0 bases from J, leaving 17 bases between. Germline-derived CDR1 and CDR2 are SEHNR and FQNEAQ (reference sequence). The CDR3 bases are TGTGCCAGCAGCAACCTCCTCGGACGGACCTCTGGGGCCAACGTCCTGACTTTC. Translation: CASSNLLGRTSGANVLTF.

This clonotype was found many times. J is TRBJ1-4 and V is TRBV4-1, with D unresolved. Germline V CDR1 and CDR2: MGHRA, YSYEKL. The V and J ends lost 1 base and 3 bases respectively, with 12 bases between them. The CDR3 is 16 residues long. CDR3 residues: CASSQVVGSANEKLFF. The CDR3 coding sequence is TGCGCCAGCAGCCAAGTTGTGGGAAGTGCTAATGAAAAACTGTTTTTT.

This rearrangement joins TRBV11-1 to TRBJ2-1, with D maybe TRBD1 (6 bases). The germline gives CDR1 SGHAT, CDR2 FQDESV (reference sequence). The CDR3 runs to 16 residues. Trimming cost V 2 bases and J 4 bases, with 15 bases left between them. The CDR3 loop reads CASSLRVRQAYNEQFF. As DNA, the CDR3 is TGTGCCAGCAGCTTACGAGTGAGACAGGCTTACAATGAGCAGTTCTTC.

The rearrangement links TRBV11-2 to TRBJ2-5, with TRBD1 identical over 10 bases. CDR1 and CDR2 from the germline V gene are SGHAT and FQNNGV. J lost 2 bases, V lost 5 bases, and 8 bases had no gene match. CDR3 length: 16 residues. In DNA, the CDR3 is TGTGCCAGCAGCACGCCGACAGGGGGCTTACAAGAGACCCAGTACTTC. This gives the protein CASSTPTGGLQETQYF.

This clonotype has ten or more counts. The gene calls are TRBV27 and TRBJ2-3, with TRBD2 matching 11 bases. J was trimmed by 2 bases and V by 6 bases; bases with no gene match: 4. The CDR3 is 15 residues long. Germline CDR1 MNHEY, CDR2 SMNVEV (reference sequence). This CDR3 is CASRATSGITDTQYF. The CDR3 region has the DNA TGTGCCAGCAGGGCGACTAGCGGGATCACAGATACGCAGTATTTT.

The J gene is TRBJ2-7, the V gene TRBV7-2; D remains ambiguous. The CDR3 has 15 amino acids. The germline V gene encodes CDR1 SGHTA and CDR2 FQGNSA. The ends were cut back, 1 base at V and 3 bases at J, with 13 bases in the middle. CDR3 nucleotides: TGTGCCAGCAGCTTAGTCATTGACTCCAACTACGAGCAGTACTTC. Amino acid sequence: CASSLVIDSNYEQYF.

The gene calls are TRBV7-9 and TRBJ1-6; D might be TRBD1 (6 bases). Trimming took off 3 bases at V and 10 bases at J, with 19 bases between the two ends. CDR3 length: 16 amino acids. Germline V gene data show CDR1 as SEHNR and CDR2 as FQNEAQ (reference sequence). The CDR3 DNA sequence: TGTGCCAGCAGCTTCGACAGGTCGGGTTCGGGATCACCCCTCCACTTT. This encodes CASSFDRSGSGSPLHF.

This clonotype was counted only a few times. This chain links TRBV3-1 with TRBJ2-5; 7 bases fit TRBD1. The DNA matches TRBJ2-7 better at its end, which makes the J call doubtful. Germline loops: CDR1 LGHDT, CDR2 YNNKEL (reference sequence). This CDR3 has 13 amino acids. The CDR3 region is CASSDTGTDEQYF. DNA of the CDR3: TGTGCCAGCAGTGACACCGGGACAGACGAGCAGTACTTC.

The V and J genes are TRBV6-5 and TRBJ1-3, with D possibly being TRBD1 (6 bases). Germline CDR1 MNHEY, CDR2 SVGAGI. This CDR3 is 16 amino acids long. The germline V and J ends were trimmed by 0 bases and 2 bases, with 11 bases remaining between them. In nucleotides, the CDR3 is TGTGCCAGCAGTTACTCGAATTCAGGGGCTGGAAACACCATATATTTT. It yields the protein CASSYSNSGAGNTIYF.

This clonotype occurred a few times. The J gene is TRBJ2-7, the V gene TRBV28; 8 nucleotides line up with TRBD1. Germline V gene data show CDR1 as MDHEN and CDR2 as SYDVKM. The length of the CDR3 is 11 residues. DNA of the CDR3: TGTATATCCGGGACAGGCTACGAGCAGTACTTC. Amino acids: CISGTGYEQYF. The full variable domain, its missing parts supplied by reference TRBV28 and TRBJ2-7, is DVKVTQSSRYLVKRTGEKVFLECVQDMDHENMFWYRQDPGLGLRLIYFSYDVKMKEKGDIPEGYSVSREKKERFSLILESASTNQTSMYLCISGTGYEQYFGPGTRLTVT.

Many counts were recorded for this clonotype. The chain has TRBV29-1 and TRBJ2-7; the match to TRBD1 covers 8 bases. The CDR3 consists of 14 residues. The V gene's germline CDR1 is SQVTM and CDR2 ANQGSEA. J was trimmed by 2 bases and V by 1 base; bases with no gene match: 4. The CDR3 bases are TGCAGCGTTGAAGCCGGGACAGGTCCCTACGAGCAGTACTTC. Protein sequence: CSVEAGTGPYEQYF.

This clonotype was seen repeatedly, ten times or more. The chain carries TRBV3-1 and TRBJ2-7, with unresolved D. The CDR3 covers 11 residues. The germline gives CDR1 LGHDT, CDR2 YNNKEL (reference sequence). Trimming cost V 3 bases and J 2 bases, with 2 bases left between them. CDR3 in amino acids: CASSHAYEQYF. The CDR3 coding sequence is TGTGCCAGCAGCCACGCCTACGAGCAGTACTTC.

The chain has TRBV11-3 and TRBJ2-5, with D maybe TRBD2 (6 bases). The V gene's germline CDR1 is SGHNT and CDR2 YENEEA. CDR3 length equals 15 residues. With 0 bases removed from V and 3 bases from J, the gap between germline ends came to 11 bases. CDR3 in amino acids: CASSLDLGLKETQYF. DNA of the CDR3: TGTGCCAGCAGCTTAGATCTGGGACTCAAAGAGACCCAGTACTTC. Together with reference TRBV11-3 and TRBJ2-5, the CDR3 gives the full variable domain: EAGVVQSPRYKIIEKKQPVAFWCNPISGHNTLYWYLQNLGQGPELLIRYENEEAVDDSQLPKDRFSAERLKGVDSTLKIQPAELGDSAVYLCASSLDLGLKETQYFGPGTRLLVL.